This T cell receptor (beta chain) was captured in a study of T cell repertoires in cytomegalovirus infection. The wider study: Shared public TCR beta signatures pointed to both CMV infection and a matching HLA type. General study results and limits: CMV-specific HLA-C-restricted TCR beta clonotypes dominated the ex vivo response. Cumulative frequency of public TCR beta families picked out carriers of CMV plus the relevant HLA.

With regard to this clonotype: Its antigen is undetermined.

TCRdb analysed the reads with MiXCR anew, one entry per CDR3 protein. This repertoire shows about 450,000 distinct CDR3 sequences, approximately 30% found once; its top ten account for approximately 15%. The origin of this receptor is a human donor in good health (CMV status not recorded). Some clones in this sample may be carry-over from other donors' samples. Sequencing was carried out using PBMCs.

The CDR3 DNA is TGTGCCAGTAGTCCCCACCTCGGACAGGCGTCGGCTTCACCCCTCCACTTT. Protein product: CASSPHLGQASASPLHF. This chain uses TRBV19 with TRBJ1-6, with 7 nucleotides matching TRBD1. This CDR3 is built from 17 residues. Germline lookup yields CDR1 LNHDA and CDR2 SQIVND (reference sequence). V lost 5 bases, J lost 9 bases, and 16 bases stayed unmatched. Complete variable domain (other parts from reference TRBV19 and TRBJ1-6): DGGITQSPKYLFRKEGQNVTLSCEQNLNHDAMYWYRQDPGQGLRLIYYSQIVNDFQKGDIAEGYSVSREKKESFPLTVTSAQKNPTAFYLCASSPHLGQASASPLHFGNGTRLTVT.